This T cell receptor beta chain was retrieved from a study of cytomegalovirus exposure and HLA in healthy donors. The J segment lost 7 bases and the V segment lost 10 bases, leaving 9 bases of the junction unmatched. The germline V gene has CDR1 ENHRY and CDR2 SYGVKD. This CDR3 spans 14 amino acids. Concerning this clone: Its antigen is not identified.

The PCR was carried out with 60 Vbeta primers and 13 Jbeta primers. Libraries were prepared by immunoSEQ multiplex PCR; TCRdb keeps only in-frame clonotypes and omits some of them. The table has under 150,000 clones, more than 60% seen once; the top ten hold roughly 9%. Overall study results and limits: Most TCR sequences were rare, but some public TCRs occurred in many donors. Clonal expansion, a later analysis showed, was greater in HLA-associated TCR beta chains than in equally common others.

Whereas donors were nominally healthy upon sampling, unrecorded immune exposures were probable. The material sequenced was PBMCs. This receptor was identified in a woman aged 50 to 65 in good health and CMV-seropositive. The chain uses TRBV10-3 and TRBJ2-2, with 10 positions matching TRBD2. The CDR3 loop is CATGLAGEDGELFF. CDR3 DNA sequence: TGTGCCACAGGTCTAGCGGGAGAGGACGGGGAGCTGTTTTTT.